This T cell receptor beta chain is from a study of breast tumors, draining lymph nodes, adjacent tissues. Study outcomes and limitations: Compared with lymph nodes, tumors were less diverse; compared with nontumor tissue, more.

The lymph nodes were axillary draining lymph nodes from breast cancer patients. Only one count was recorded for this clonotype. Its antigen is currently unknown. A much larger clone differs by one base, so this may be a read error. TCRdb fed the multiplex PCR reads into MiXCR, producing one record per CDR3 protein. Of about 220,000 distinct CDR3 sequences listed, about 34% were seen once; the top ten hold over 3.5%. Trimming removed 4 bases at V and 15 bases at J, with 25 bases between. CDR3 length equals 15 residues. CDR1 and CDR2 (germline): LGHNA, YNFKEQ. The clonotype comes from a female donor with breast cancer. Some clones in this sample may be carry-over from other donors' samples. The chain links TRBV4-2 to TRBJ2-1; D might be TRBD2 (6 bases). The sample taken for sequencing was axillary lymph node tissue. CDR3 amino acids: CASSRGADGGTGGFF. As DNA, the CDR3 is TGTGCCAGCAGCCGAGGCGCTGACGGCGGGACCGGGGGGTTCTTC.